Reported below is one T cell receptor beta chain. The sample holds other DNA sequences that translate to the same CDR3. It was across several immunoSEQ plates that each subset's genomic DNA was evenly split. Per the original data handling: Quality scores were absent from the junction-only immunoSEQ sequences, so filtering differed. The table came from immunoSEQ multiplex PCR; TCRdb's copy has only in-frame clones and leaves some out. That table is the source of V, J and clone size, and D and trimming were worked out from the DNA. The sample has some 2.1 million clones, 85% to 95% seen once. This entry comes from a study of shared clonotypes between healthy human individuals. Each donor was a Caucasian adult residing in Nashville, Tennessee. CD4+ cells were split into CD45RA+ naive and CD45RA-negative memory subsets. The sequenced sample was naive CD4+ T cells sorted from blood. This sample's subset: CD45RA+ positively selected. The clonotype was recovered from a man between 18 and 35 years old in good health.

The CDR3 DNA reads TGTGCCAGCAGTGAAGCTGGGGGAAGCTATGGCTACACCTTC. Translated: CASSEAGGSYGYTF. The rearrangement joins TRBV6-1 to TRBJ1-2, with D perhaps TRBD1 (5 bases). Germline values: CDR1 MNHNS, CDR2 SASEGT. V lost 0 bases and J 4 bases, leaving 9 bases between the germline ends. This CDR3 contains 14 residues.